The present TCR beta chain was sequenced within a study of shared clonotypes between healthy human individuals (dated by TCRdb to 2020 to 2021). Regarding the complete study: The cohort included three men and a couple of women between 18 and 49 years of age. For each donor, CD4 naive and CD4 memory were each given three plates, CD8 naive was given two plates, and CD8 memory was given one plate. To estimate repertoire size and how much clonotypes are shared between individuals, the study performed deep sequencing of blood TCR repertoires from a few healthy adults. Different laboratories and diverse techniques were used to prepare libraries and sequence TCR repertoires, to increase sequencing depth and limit assay-specific biases. Between about 0.9 and 10 billion PBMCs per donor were obtained by leukapheresis.

CD8 naive samples were CD45RO-negative cells positively selected for CCR7, giving a CD45RA+CCR7+ population that excluded TemRA cells. Donors were healthy HIV-negative adults with no recently reported acute infections or vaccinations. Every donor was a Caucasian adult living in Nashville, Tennessee, USA. Blood was collected by leukapheresis, and PBMCs were isolated by Ficoll-Histopaque density gradient centrifugation and then cryopreserved in liquid nitrogen vapor phase. Purity and quantity of every magnetically sorted T cell population were checked by analytical flow cytometry. Genomic DNA was isolated from each sorted fraction and quantified by UV absorbance on a Nanodrop 2000c. The CDR3 holds 16 amino acids from the cysteine to the phenylalanine. The CDR3 DNA has 48 bases and is translated from base 1. CDR1 and CDR2 are read off the germline V gene as MGHRA and YSYEKL. For this chain, trimming is 4 bases at the V end and 4 bases at the J end, and the number of junction bases without a gene match is 8.

TCR CDR3 regions were amplified from genomic DNA by multiplex PCR using the deep immunoSEQ assay. For each cell subset, the extracted genomic DNA was distributed evenly across all wells of several immunoSEQ 96-well plates, and each plate served as one replicate. Each replicate PCR for sorted subsets received roughly 0.2 ug genomic DNA, equal to roughly 30,000 T cell genomes. Purified libraries were quantified with a Qubit 3.0 fluorometer, sized on a Bioanalyzer 2100, and re-quantified with the KAPA Library Quantification kit. Every immunoSEQ 96-well plate was sequenced on a dedicated single-read 150-cycle Illumina NextSeq 550 flow cell. Turning to the authors' computational methods: Because only junctional sequences without quality scores were contained in the immunoSEQ output, filtering matching that applied to full-length reads could not be performed. To assign V/J genes and CDR3, sequences were annotated against IMGT germline references using PyIR, a Python wrapper for IgBLAST v1.9. Reads were filtered out if the reads had weak V/J assignments (E-value above 1e-6), no CDR3, stop codons, out-of-frame junctions, or ambiguous translated residues. V3J clonotypes were defined as sequences sharing an identical inferred V gene, J gene, and CDR3 amino acid sequence. Percentage overlap between repertoires was computed as shared unique clonotypes divided by the size of the smaller repertoire. Three approaches were used to assess repertoire richness: RTK rarefaction, the Chao1 estimator, and Recon v2.1 estimates of unobserved clonotypes. Generation probabilities were computed with OLGA for all TCRbeta clonotypes obtained by the gDNA method from several donors. The source is immuneACCESS, and TCRdb retained only in-frame sequences with V and J called. Part of the clones is not carried over; for the studies checked, unresolved V genes explain less than half of this, and the remainder is unexplained. Clone size and the V and J calls come from that table; the DNA yielded D and trimming. A total of hundreds of thousands of clones appear in this sample, approximately 95% of them only once. The ten largest make up about 0.11% of the sample.

What the research found in general, with its limitations: Pairwise subsampling led to the expectation that sequencing depth would affect the degree of clonotype sharing among donors. About 5% of naive CD4, 3% to 4% of naive CD8, approximately 2.2% of memory CD4, and around 0.4% of memory CD8 clonotypes were shared across several donors. Compared with non-shared clonotypes, the clonotypes found in all four sorted-subset donors had higher generation probabilities. Rarefaction of sorted-subset datasets indicated incomplete sequencing despite the large sequencing depth. Estimated clonotype richness was generally larger for naive than for memory subsets. The small number of donors limited the genetic and exposure-history diversity represented. Sampling was restricted to blood, and TCR repertoires in tissues likely differ from the TCR repertoires found in blood.

Notes on this clone: Its antigen is currently not known. There are no base qualities to consult, and no much larger clone falls within one base.

The receptor was derived from a woman between 25 and 40 years old in good health. The sequence links TRBV4-1 to TRBJ2-1, with 9 bases matching TRBD1. Sample: naive CD8+ T cells sorted from blood. According to the study, the label for this sample's cell subset or site signals: CD45RA+CCR7+. The CDR3 protein sequence reads: CASSPLGDRVYNEQFF. At the DNA level, the sequence is TGCGCCAGCAGCCCGCTGGGGGACAGGGTGTACAATGAGCAGTTCTTC.